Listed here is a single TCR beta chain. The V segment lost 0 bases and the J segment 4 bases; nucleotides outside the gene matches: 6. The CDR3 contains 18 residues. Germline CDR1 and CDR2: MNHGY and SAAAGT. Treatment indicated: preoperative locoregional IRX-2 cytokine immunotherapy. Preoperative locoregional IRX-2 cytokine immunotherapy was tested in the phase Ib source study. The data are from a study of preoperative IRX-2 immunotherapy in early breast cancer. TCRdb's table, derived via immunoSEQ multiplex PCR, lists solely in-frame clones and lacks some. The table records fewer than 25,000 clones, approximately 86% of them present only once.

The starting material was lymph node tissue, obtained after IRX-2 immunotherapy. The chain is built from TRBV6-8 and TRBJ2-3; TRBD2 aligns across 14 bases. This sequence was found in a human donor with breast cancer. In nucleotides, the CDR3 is TGTGCCAGCAGTTACTCGGGGACTAGCGGGGGACTCGCAGATACGCAGTATTTT. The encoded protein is CASSYSGTSGGLADTQYF.